This T cell receptor (beta chain) is from a study of shared clonotypes between healthy human individuals. Trimming left V 6 bases short and J 0 bases short, with 15 bases between. The CDR3 covers 15 residues. The germline V gene encodes CDR1 MDHEN and CDR2 SYDVKM. Sequencing was performed with immunoSEQ multiplex PCR; in TCRdb, only in-frame clones are kept and a portion is missing. Seen here are about 2.4 million clones, 80% to 95% observed once, and the top ten hold about 0.34%. This rearrangement joins TRBV28 to TRBJ2-7; D possibly corresponds to TRBD1 (6 bases). This TCR was sampled from a man between 18 and 29 years old in good health. Some clones in this sample may be carry-over from other donors' samples. The sequenced sample was naive CD4+ T cells from PBMCs. The subset was: CD45RA+ positively selected. The CDR3, as DNA: TGTGCCAGCAGCATCGGACAGCCGAGCTCCTACGAGCAGTACTTC. It specifies CASSIGQPSSYEQYF. The full variable domain, its missing parts supplied by reference TRBV28 and TRBJ2-7, is DVKVTQSSRYLVKRTGEKVFLECVQDMDHENMFWYRQDPGLGLRLIYFSYDVKMKEKGDIPEGYSVSREKKERFSLILESASTNQTSMYLCASSIGQPSSYEQYFGPGTRLTVT.